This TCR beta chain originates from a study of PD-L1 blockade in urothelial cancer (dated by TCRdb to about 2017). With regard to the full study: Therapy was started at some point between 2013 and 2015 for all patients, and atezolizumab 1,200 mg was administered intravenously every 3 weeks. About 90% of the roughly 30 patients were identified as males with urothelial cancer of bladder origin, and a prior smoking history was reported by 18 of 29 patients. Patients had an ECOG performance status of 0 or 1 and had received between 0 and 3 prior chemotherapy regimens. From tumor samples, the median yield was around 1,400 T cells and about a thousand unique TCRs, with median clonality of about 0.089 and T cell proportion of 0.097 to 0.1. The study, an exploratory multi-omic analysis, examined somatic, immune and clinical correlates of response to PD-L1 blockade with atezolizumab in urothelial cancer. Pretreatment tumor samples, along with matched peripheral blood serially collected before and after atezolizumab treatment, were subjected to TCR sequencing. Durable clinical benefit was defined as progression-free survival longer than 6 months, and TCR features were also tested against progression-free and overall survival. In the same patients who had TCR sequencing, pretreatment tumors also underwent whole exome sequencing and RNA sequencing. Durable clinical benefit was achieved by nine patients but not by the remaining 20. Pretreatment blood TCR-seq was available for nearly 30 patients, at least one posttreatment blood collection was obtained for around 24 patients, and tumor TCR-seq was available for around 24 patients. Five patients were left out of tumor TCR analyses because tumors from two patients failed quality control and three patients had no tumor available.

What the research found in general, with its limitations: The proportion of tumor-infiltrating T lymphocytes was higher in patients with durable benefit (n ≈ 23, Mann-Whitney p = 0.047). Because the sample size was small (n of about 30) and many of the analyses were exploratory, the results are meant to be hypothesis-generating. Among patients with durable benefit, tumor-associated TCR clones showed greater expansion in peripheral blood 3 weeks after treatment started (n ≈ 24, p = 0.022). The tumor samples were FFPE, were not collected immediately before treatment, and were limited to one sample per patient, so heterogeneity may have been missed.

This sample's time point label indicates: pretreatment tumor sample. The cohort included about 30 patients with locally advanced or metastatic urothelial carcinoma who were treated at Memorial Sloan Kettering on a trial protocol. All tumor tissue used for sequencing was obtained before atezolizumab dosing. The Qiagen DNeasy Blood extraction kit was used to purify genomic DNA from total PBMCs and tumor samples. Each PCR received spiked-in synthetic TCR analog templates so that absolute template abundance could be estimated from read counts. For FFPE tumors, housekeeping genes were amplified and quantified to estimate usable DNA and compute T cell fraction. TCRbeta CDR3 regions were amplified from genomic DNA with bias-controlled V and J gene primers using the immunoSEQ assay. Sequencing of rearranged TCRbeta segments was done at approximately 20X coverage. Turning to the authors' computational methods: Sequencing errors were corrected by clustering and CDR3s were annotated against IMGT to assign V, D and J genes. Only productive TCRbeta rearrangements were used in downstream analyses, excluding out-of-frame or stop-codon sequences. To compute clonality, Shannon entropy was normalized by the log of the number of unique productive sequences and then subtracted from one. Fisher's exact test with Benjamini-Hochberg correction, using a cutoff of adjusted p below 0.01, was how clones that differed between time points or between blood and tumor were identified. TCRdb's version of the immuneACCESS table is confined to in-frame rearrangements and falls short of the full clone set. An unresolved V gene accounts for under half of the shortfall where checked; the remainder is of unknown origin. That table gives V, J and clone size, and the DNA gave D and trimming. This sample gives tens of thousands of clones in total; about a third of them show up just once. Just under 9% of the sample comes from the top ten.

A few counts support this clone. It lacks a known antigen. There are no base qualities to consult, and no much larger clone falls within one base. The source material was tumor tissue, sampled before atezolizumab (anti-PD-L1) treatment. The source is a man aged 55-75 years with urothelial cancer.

The CDR3 amino acid sequence is: CASSSGQGQETQYF. DNA sequence: TGTGCCAGCAGTTCGGGACAGGGACAAGAGACCCAGTACTTC. This chain is built from TRBV28 and TRBJ2-5, and 9 junctional nucleotides match TRBD1. Looking up the germline V gene yields CDR1 MDHEN and CDR2 SYDVKM. Relative to germline, V is missing 4 bases and J is missing 2 bases, with 2 bases of the junction outside any gene match. The CDR3 holds 14 amino acids from the cysteine to the phenylalanine. Just CDR3 DNA is preserved here, 42 bases in frame from base 1.